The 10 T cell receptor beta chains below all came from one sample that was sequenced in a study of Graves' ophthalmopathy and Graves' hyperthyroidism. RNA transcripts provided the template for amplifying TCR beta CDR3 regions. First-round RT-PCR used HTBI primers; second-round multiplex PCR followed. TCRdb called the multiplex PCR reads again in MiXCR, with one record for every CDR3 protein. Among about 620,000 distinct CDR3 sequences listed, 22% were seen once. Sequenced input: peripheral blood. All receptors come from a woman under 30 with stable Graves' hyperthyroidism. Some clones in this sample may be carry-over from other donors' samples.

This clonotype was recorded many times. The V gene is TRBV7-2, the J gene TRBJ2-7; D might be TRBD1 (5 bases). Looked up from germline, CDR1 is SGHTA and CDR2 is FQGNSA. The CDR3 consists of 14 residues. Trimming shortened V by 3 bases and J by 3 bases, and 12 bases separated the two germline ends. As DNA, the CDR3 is TGTGCCAGCAGCTTGGACCTGGGGCACTACGAGCAGTACTTC. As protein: CASSLDLGHYEQYF.

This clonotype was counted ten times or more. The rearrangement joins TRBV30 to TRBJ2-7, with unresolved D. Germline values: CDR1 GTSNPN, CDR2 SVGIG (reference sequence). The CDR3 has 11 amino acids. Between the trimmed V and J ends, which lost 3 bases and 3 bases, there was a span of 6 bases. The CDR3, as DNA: TGTGCCTGGAGGGGGATCTACGAGCAGTACTTC. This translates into CAWRGIYEQYF.

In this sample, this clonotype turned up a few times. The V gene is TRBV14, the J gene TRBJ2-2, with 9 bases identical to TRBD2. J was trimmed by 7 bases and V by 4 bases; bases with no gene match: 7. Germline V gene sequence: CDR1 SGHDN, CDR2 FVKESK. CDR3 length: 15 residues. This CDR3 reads CASSRTGTSFGELFF. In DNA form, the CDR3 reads TGTGCCAGCAGCCGAACCGGGACTAGCTTCGGGGAGCTGTTTTTT.

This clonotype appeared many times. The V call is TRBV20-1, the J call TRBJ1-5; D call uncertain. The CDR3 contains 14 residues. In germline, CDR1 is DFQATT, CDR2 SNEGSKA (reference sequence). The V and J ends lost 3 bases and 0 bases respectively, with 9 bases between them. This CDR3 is CSASFGDSNQPQHF. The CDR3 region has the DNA TGCAGTGCTAGTTTCGGGGATAGCAATCAGCCCCAGCATTTT.

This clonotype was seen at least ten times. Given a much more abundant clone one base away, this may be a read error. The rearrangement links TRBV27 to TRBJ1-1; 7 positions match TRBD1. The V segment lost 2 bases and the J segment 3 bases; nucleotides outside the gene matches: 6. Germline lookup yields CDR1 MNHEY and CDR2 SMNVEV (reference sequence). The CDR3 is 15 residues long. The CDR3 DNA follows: TGTGCCAGCAGTTTAGGAGGGGGCGCGGACACTGAAGCTTTCTTT. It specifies CASSLGGGADTEAFF.

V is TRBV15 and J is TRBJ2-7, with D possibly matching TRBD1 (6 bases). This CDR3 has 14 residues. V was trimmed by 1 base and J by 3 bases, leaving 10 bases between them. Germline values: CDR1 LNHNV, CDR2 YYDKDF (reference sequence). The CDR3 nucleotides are TGTGCCACCAGCAGAGCGACAGGTAGCTACGAGCAGTACTTC. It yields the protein CATSRATGSYEQYF.

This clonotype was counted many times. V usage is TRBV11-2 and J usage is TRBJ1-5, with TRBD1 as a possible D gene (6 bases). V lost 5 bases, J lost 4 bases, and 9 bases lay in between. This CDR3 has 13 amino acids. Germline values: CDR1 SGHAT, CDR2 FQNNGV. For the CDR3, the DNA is TGTGCCAGCAGCACAGGGTATAATCAGCCCCAGCATTTT. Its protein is CASSTGYNQPQHF.

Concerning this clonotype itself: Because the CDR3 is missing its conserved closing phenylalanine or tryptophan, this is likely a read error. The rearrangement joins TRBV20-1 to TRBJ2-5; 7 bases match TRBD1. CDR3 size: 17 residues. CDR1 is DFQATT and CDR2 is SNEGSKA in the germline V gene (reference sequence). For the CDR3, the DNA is TGCAGTGCCGAGAACACCCAGGGGACAGACGGCCAAGAGTCCCAGTACTAC. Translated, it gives CSAENTQGTDGQESQYY.

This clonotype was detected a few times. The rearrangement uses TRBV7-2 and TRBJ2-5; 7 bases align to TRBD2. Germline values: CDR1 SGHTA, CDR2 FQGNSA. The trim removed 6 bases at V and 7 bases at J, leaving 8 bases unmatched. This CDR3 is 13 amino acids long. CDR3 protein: CASSGGREGTQYF. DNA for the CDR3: TGTGCCAGCAGTGGGGGGAGGGAAGGGACCCAGTACTTC.

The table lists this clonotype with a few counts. CDR3 loop: CASSYGGVKGYTF. In DNA form, the CDR3 reads TGTGCCAGCAGTTACGGCGGGGTGAAAGGCTACACCTTC. The rearrangement uses TRBV6-5 and TRBJ1-2; D uncertain. Germline CDR1 is MNHEY and CDR2 is SVGAGI. Between the trimmed V and J ends, which lost 2 bases and 8 bases, there was a span of 12 bases. This CDR3 spans 13 amino acids.